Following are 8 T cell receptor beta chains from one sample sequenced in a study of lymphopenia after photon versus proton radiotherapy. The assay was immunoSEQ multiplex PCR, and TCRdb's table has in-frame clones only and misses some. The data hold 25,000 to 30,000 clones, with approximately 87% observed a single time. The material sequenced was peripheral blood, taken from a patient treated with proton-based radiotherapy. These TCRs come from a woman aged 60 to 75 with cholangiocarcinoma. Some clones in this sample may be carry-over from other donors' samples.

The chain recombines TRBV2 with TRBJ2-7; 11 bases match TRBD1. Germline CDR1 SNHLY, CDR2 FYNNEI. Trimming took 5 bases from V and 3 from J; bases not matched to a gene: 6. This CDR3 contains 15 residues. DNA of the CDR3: TGTGCCAGCAGTTACTCCGGGACAGGGGGCTACGAGCAGTACTTC. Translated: CASSYSGTGGYEQYF.

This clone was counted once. Written as DNA, the CDR3 is TGCAGCGTTACATTCGGGGTGGGAGAGACCCAGTACTTC. Amino acids: CSVTFGVGETQYF. This chain uses TRBV29-1 with TRBJ2-5; the D gene is possibly TRBD2 (5 bases). From germline, CDR1 is SQVTM and CDR2 ANQGSEA. The CDR3 is 13 amino acids. Trimming shortened V by 5 bases and J by 4 bases, and 14 bases separated the two germline ends.

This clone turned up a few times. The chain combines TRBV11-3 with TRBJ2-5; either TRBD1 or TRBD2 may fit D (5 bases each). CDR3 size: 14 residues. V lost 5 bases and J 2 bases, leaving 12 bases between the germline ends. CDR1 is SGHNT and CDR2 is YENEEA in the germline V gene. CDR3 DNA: TGTGCCAGCAGCCTCCGGGACGGACAAGAGACCCAGTACTTC. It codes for CASSLRDGQETQYF.

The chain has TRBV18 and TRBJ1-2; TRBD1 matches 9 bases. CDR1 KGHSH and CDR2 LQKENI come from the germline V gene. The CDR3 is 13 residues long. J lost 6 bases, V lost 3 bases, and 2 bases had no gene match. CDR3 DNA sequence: TGTGCCAGCTCACCGGGACAGGGTGATGGCTACACCTTC. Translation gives CASSPGQGDGYTF. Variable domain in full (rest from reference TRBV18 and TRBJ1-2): NAGVMQNPRHLVRRRGQEARLRCSPMKGHSHVYWYRQLPEEGLKFMVYLQKENIIDESGMPKERFSAEFPKEGPSILRIQQVVRGDSAAYFCASSPGQGDGYTFGSGTRLTVV.

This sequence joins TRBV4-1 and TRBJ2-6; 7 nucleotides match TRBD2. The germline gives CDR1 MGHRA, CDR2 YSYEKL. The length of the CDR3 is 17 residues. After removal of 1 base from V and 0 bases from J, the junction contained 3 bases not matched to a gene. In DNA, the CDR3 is TGCGCCAGCAGCCAAGCAAGCGGGAACTCTGGGGCCAACGTCCTGACTTTC. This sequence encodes CASSQASGNSGANVLTF.

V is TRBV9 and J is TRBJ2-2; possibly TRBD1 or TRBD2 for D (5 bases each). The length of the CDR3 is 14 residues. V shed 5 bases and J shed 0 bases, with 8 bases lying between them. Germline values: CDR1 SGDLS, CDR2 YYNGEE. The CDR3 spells CASRGRANTGELFF. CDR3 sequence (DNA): TGTGCCAGCAGGGGGCGGGCGAACACCGGGGAGCTGTTTTTT.

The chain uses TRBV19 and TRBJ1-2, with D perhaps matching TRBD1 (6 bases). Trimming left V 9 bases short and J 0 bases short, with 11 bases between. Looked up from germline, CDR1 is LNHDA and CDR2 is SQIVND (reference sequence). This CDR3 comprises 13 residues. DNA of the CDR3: TGTGCCAGAGAGACAGGCTCTAACTATGGCTACACCTTC. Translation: CARETGSNYGYTF.

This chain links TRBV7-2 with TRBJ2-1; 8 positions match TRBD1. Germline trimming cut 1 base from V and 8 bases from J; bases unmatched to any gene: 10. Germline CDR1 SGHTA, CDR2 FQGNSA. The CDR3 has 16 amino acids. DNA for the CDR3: TGTGCCAGCAGCTTAGGGCAGGACAGGGCAGGCCATGAGCAGTTCTTC. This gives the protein CASSLGQDRAGHEQFF.